Below, 5 T cell receptor beta chains from the same sample are listed, as sequenced in a study of shared clonotypes between healthy human individuals (dated by TCRdb to 2018 to 2021). The library came from the immunoSEQ multiplex PCR assay. TCRdb's version of the immuneACCESS table is confined to in-frame rearrangements and falls short of the full clone set. An unresolved V gene accounts for under half of the shortfall where checked; the remainder is of unknown origin. The sample table contains 1.4 million or so clones; only one count was recorded for roughly 98.5% of them. The ten largest clones take up approximately 0.4% of the sample. The sample consisted of naive CD4+ T cells sorted from blood. This sample's cell subset or site label indicates: CD45RA+ positively selected. The receptor set was obtained from a man younger than 45 in good health.

This rearrangement joins TRBV5-1 to TRBJ1-5; 10 bases agree with TRBD1. V gave up 2 bases and J gave up 5 bases; unmatched junction bases: 1. The CDR3 is made up of 14 amino acids. Germline CDR1 and CDR2: SGHRS and YFSETQ. The CDR3 protein is CASSFGQGDQPQHF. The CDR3 DNA is TGCGCCAGCAGCTTTGGACAGGGGGATCAGCCCCAGCATTTT.

For this clone: The same CDR3 can be traced to other DNA sequences in this sample. The V gene is TRBV5-6, the J gene TRBJ1-1; D may be TRBD1 (5 bases). Deletions cut 1 base from V and 1 base from J, with 8 bases between. Per the germline V gene, CDR1 is SGHDT and CDR2 is YYEEEE. This CDR3 region has 14 residues. CDR3 in DNA: TGTGCCAGCAGCTTGCAGGGTGGGAACACTGAAGCTTTCTTT. It codes for CASSLQGGNTEAFF.

CDR3 DNA sequence: TGTGCCAGCAGTTTAAAGAGGCGATATGGCTACACCTTC. It codes for CASSLKRRYGYTF. The V gene is TRBV28, the J gene TRBJ1-2; D is unclear. Between the trimmed V and J ends, which lost 2 bases and 5 bases, there was a span of 9 bases. Per the germline V gene, CDR1 is MDHEN and CDR2 is SYDVKM. The CDR3 extends over 13 amino acids.

The genes are TRBV10-1 and TRBJ2-5; unclear D gene. Germline V gene sequence: CDR1 WNHNN, CDR2 SYGVQD (reference sequence). The CDR3 runs 13 residues. The V gene lost 6 bases and the J gene lost 5 bases, with 13 bases spanning the gap. The CDR3 loop reads CASSATPWETQYF. DNA of the CDR3: TGCGCCAGCAGCGCCACGCCGTGGGAGACCCAGTACTTC.

This chain uses TRBV5-1 with TRBJ2-7; D assignment may be TRBD1 or TRBD2 (5 bases each). Germline V gene sequence: CDR1 SGHRS, CDR2 YFSETQ. This CDR3 has 14 amino acids. The ends were cut back, 0 bases at V and 3 bases at J, with 10 bases in the middle. CDR3 region: CASSLVRGDYEQYF. Written as DNA, the CDR3 is TGCGCCAGCAGCTTGGTCCGGGGCGACTACGAGCAGTACTTC.